The sequence of this T cell receptor beta chain was determined in a study of blood T cell repertoires in COVID-19. Germline lookup yields CDR1 SEHNR and CDR2 FQNEAQ (reference sequence). This CDR3 is 14 amino acids long. V lost 5 bases and J lost 1, with 12 bases in between. Clones were sequenced by immunoSEQ multiplex PCR, and TCRdb holds only the in-frame ones, with some missing. The table has about 130,000 clones, 70% to 75% seen once. This TCR was sampled from a man aged 55-75 years with acute or convalescent COVID-19. The material sequenced was peripheral blood. This rearrangement joins TRBV7-9 to TRBJ2-7; possible D gene TRBD1, 6 bases. The CDR3 loop reads CASSPGQSSYEQYF. The CDR3, as DNA: TGTGCCAGCAGCCCCGGACAGTCTTCCTACGAGCAGTACTTC.